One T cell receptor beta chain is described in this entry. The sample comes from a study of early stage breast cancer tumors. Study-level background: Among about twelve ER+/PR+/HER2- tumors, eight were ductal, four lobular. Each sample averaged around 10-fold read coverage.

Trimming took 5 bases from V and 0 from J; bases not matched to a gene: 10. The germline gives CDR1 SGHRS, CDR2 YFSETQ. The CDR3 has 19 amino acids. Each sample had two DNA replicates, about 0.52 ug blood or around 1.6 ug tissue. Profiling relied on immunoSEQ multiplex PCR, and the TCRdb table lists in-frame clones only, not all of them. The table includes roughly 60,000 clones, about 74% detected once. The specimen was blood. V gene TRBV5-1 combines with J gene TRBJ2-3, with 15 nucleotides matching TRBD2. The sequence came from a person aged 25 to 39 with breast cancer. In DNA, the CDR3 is TGCGCCAGCAGAAGGACGGGACTAGCGGGGGGTCCTAGCACAGATACGCAGTATTTT. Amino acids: CASRRTGLAGGPSTDTQYF.